This is a list of T cell receptor beta chains from one sample in a study of shared clonotypes between healthy human individuals. Only in-frame clones appear in the TCRdb table, and some are missing; sequencing was by immunoSEQ multiplex PCR. This table has about 1 million clones, around 76% appearing once. The sequenced sample was memory CD4+ T cells sorted from blood. Source of these receptors: a man aged 18 to 30 in good health. CDR3s include the opening cysteine and the closing phenylalanine or tryptophan. The D gene is left open where the match is weak. Where a row states a size, it is once, few, many or the class of an expanded clone; other rows omit it.

size: NA; V: TRBV5-1; D: NA; J: TRBJ1-1; CDR3: CASSLNGRGDTEAFF; DNA: TGCGCCAGCAGCTTGAATGGTAGGGGGGACACTGAAGCTTTCTTT
size: NA; V: TRBV10-3; D: NA; J: TRBJ1-6; CDR3: CAISEGEYNSPLHF; DNA: TGTGCCATCAGTGAAGGGGAGTATAATTCACCCCTCCACTTT
size: many; V: TRBV18; D: NA; J: TRBJ2-7; CDR3: CASSGTSYEQYF; DNA: TGTGCCAGCTCGGGCACTTCCTACGAGCAGTACTTC
size: once; V: TRBV6-6; D: TRBD1; J: TRBJ1-1; CDR3: CASSYGTGVVTEAFF; DNA: TGTGCCAGCAGTTACGGAACAGGGGTAGTCACTGAAGCTTTCTTT
size: NA; V: TRBV19; D: TRBD1; J: TRBJ2-5; CDR3: CASRRQGSSRETQYF; DNA: TGTGCCAGTAGAAGACAGGGATCTTCGCGAGAGACCCAGTACTTC
size: NA; V: TRBV5-1; D: TRBD1; J: TRBJ1-1; CDR3: CASSSGQGTEAFF; DNA: TGCGCCAGCAGCTCCGGACAGGGTACTGAAGCTTTCTTT
size: NA; V: TRBV18; D: NA; J: TRBJ2-1; CDR3: CASSPRDINEQFF; DNA: TGTGCCAGCTCACCAAGAGATATCAATGAGCAGTTCTTC
size: NA; V: TRBV15; D: TRBD1; J: TRBJ2-1; CDR3: CATSRGQGSYNEQFF; DNA: TGTGCCACCAGCCGGGGACAGGGGTCCTACAATGAGCAGTTCTTC
size: NA; V: TRBV6-6; D: TRBD2; J: TRBJ2-5; CDR3: CASSIILAGDQETQYF; DNA: TGTGCCAGCAGTATAATACTAGCGGGGGACCAAGAGACCCAGTACTTC
size: NA; V: TRBV10-3; D: NA; J: TRBJ2-5; CDR3: CAISGKGNGETQYF; DNA: TGTGCCATCAGTGGGAAGGGGAACGGAGAGACCCAGTACTTC
size: NA; V: TRBV5-1; D: NA; J: TRBJ2-2; CDR3: CASSLSTGYTGELFF; DNA: TGCGCCAGCAGCTTGAGTACAGGGTACACCGGGGAGCTGTTTTTT
size: NA; V: TRBV6-5; D: NA; J: TRBJ1-2; CDR3: CASSSGGNYGYTF; DNA: TGTGCCAGCAGTTCGGGGGGGAACTATGGCTACACCTTC
size: NA; V: TRBV30; D: TRBD1; J: TRBJ1-1; CDR3: CAWNQGALDTEAFF; DNA: TGTGCCTGGAATCAGGGGGCGTTGGACACTGAAGCTTTCTTT
size: NA; V: TRBV11-2; D: NA; J: TRBJ2-7; CDR3: CASSAYYEQYF; DNA: TGTGCCAGCAGCGCCTACTACGAGCAGTACTTC
size: NA; V: TRBV5-1; D: TRBD2; J: TRBJ2-5; CDR3: CASSSGGLAVQETQYF; DNA: TGCGCCAGCAGCTCCGGGGGACTAGCGGTACAAGAGACCCAGTACTTC
size: once; V: TRBV5-1; D: NA; J: TRBJ2-6; CDR3: CASSISSGANVLTF; DNA: TGCGCCAGCAGCATTAGTTCTGGGGCCAACGTCCTGACTTTC
size: NA; V: TRBV9; D: NA; J: TRBJ1-2; CDR3: CASSVTGRDLYGYTF; DNA: TGTGCCAGCAGCGTAACCGGTCGGGATCTCTATGGCTACACCTTC
size: NA; V: TRBV4-1; D: NA; J: TRBJ1-3; CDR3: CASNPTPGTGNTIYF; DNA: TGCGCCAGCAACCCCACACCCGGGACTGGAAACACCATATATTTT
size: NA; V: TRBV5-4; D: NA; J: TRBJ1-3; CDR3: CASSLGPTSGNTIYF; DNA: TGTGCCAGCAGCTTGGGGCCGACCTCTGGAAACACCATATATTTT
size: NA; V: TRBV25-1; D: NA; J: TRBJ2-2; CDR3: CASSRWGANTGELFF; DNA: TGTGCCAGTAGCCGTTGGGGGGCTAACACCGGGGAGCTGTTTTTT
size: NA; V: TRBV30; D: NA; J: TRBJ2-1; CDR3: CAWSVDNEQFF; DNA: TGTGCCTGGAGTGTGGACAATGAGCAGTTCTTC
size: NA; V: TRBV6-5; D: TRBD1; J: TRBJ1-2; CDR3: CASSPRTGGLGYTF; DNA: TGTGCCAGCAGTCCACGGACAGGGGGCTTGGGCTACACCTTC
size: few; V: TRBV7-6; D: NA; J: TRBJ2-7; CDR3: CASNIARDSYEQYF; DNA: TGTGCCAGCAATATCGCGCGGGACTCCTACGAGCAGTACTTC